The clone carrying this TCR beta chain was recorded at least ten times. Its specificity is not known. Germline V gives CDR1 LGHNA, CDR2 YSLEER. Trimming removed 1 base from V and 7 bases from J; junction bases left unmatched: 19. The CDR3 contains 19 residues. Through a sample-barcoded 5' primer and a J-beta primer mix, a second PCR was run for roughly 6 to 11 cycles. Each CDR3 protein is one row after TCRdb ran MiXCR on the 5' RACE reads. The profile shows fewer than 900,000 distinct CDR3 sequences, about 40% of them singletons. No fewer than 5 micrograms of total RNA were isolated from every sample. These data come from a study of blood T cells in healthy people across ages. Study-wide results and caveats: Getting older went along with TCR beta diversity per million T cells dropping roughly linearly. Whereas aged donors had fewer naive CD4+ cells, long-lived donors had more of them and higher diversity.

The receptor comes from a woman aged 60-75 years in good health. The sample consisted of blood. The rearrangement links TRBV4-3 to TRBJ2-7, with TRBD1 matching over 10 bases. The CDR3 coding sequence is TGCGCCAGCAGCCAAGCCGTCCAGGGTGGGGACAGGGGACCTTATGAGCAGTACTTC. This codes for CASSQAVQGGDRGPYEQYF.